Shown below are 17 T cell receptor beta chains from a single sample sequenced in a study of cytomegalovirus exposure and HLA in healthy donors. A multiplex PCR was run with 60 Vbeta primers and 13 Jbeta primers. Profiled with immunoSEQ multiplex PCR; TCRdb holds only in-frame clones, not every one. The repertoire has a few hundred thousand clones, about 77% of them found once; the top ten carry roughly 1.9%. The sequenced sample consisted of PBMCs. The receptors shown here come from a woman aged 25 to 39 in good health and CMV-seronegative.

The chain joins TRBV21-1 to TRBJ1-3. TRBV21-1 is described as a pseudogene. There are 16 residues in the CDR3. CDR3 DNA: TGTGCCAGCGTATTACTGAGCGGGAAATCTGGAAACACCATATATTTT. Protein product: CASVLLSGKSGNTIYF.

The chain links TRBV30 to TRBJ2-3; a weak D match, TRBD1 (6 bases). Per the germline V gene, CDR1 is GTSNPN and CDR2 is SVGIG (reference sequence). The CDR3 loop spans 18 amino acids. V lost 0 bases to trimming and J lost 6 bases, with 25 bases between them. The CDR3 loop is CAWSVAPRPRQARDTQYF. The DNA of the CDR3 is TGTGCCTGGAGTGTAGCCCCCCGACCGCGACAGGCTCGCGATACGCAGTATTTT.

There are a few counts of this clone. The chain couples TRBV7-6 to TRBJ2-1, with TRBD2 identical over 11 bases. V lost 5 bases, J lost 9 bases, and 9 bases stayed unmatched. Germline values: CDR1 SGHVS, CDR2 FNYEAQ. The CDR3 covers 15 residues. The CDR3 coding sequence is TGTGCCAGCAGCGAAATACTAGCGGGAGCTAGTGAGCAGTTCTTC. This translates into CASSEILAGASEQFF.

V is TRBV7-3 and J is TRBJ2-7; perhaps TRBD2 as D (6 bases). Germline CDR1 is SGHTA and CDR2 is FQGTGA. This CDR3 region has 15 residues. Trimming pared 1 base from V and 0 bases from J, leaving 10 bases between. In nucleotides, the CDR3 is TGTGCCAGCAGCTTAAGTGGGGGGAGCTCCTACGAGCAGTACTTC. Amino acid sequence: CASSLSGGSSYEQYF. Full variable domain (outside the CDR3, taken from reference TRBV7-3 and TRBJ2-7): GAGVSQTPSNKVTEKGKYVELRCDPISGHTALYWYRQSLGQGPEFLIYFQGTGAADDSGLPNDRFFAVRPEGSVSTLKIQRTERGDSAVYLCASSLSGGSSYEQYFGPGTRLTVT.

The gene calls are TRBV4-1 and TRBJ1-2; D gene unclear. The germline V and J ends were trimmed by 0 bases and 2 bases, with 7 bases remaining between them. The germline gives CDR1 MGHRA, CDR2 YSYEKL. This CDR3 spans 14 amino acids. The CDR3 is CASSQDPSNYGYTF. The CDR3 region has the DNA TGCGCCAGCAGCCAAGATCCGTCGAACTATGGCTACACCTTC.

The chain recombines TRBV29-1 with TRBJ2-7; D is perhaps TRBD2 (5 bases). Trimming took off 6 bases at V and 4 bases at J, with 13 bases between the two ends. The germline V gene encodes CDR1 SQVTM and CDR2 ANQGSEA. This CDR3 comprises 12 residues. CDR3 DNA: TGCAGCGTCGGGGTGACGGGGTACGAGCAGTACTTC. It is translated as CSVGVTGYEQYF.

This chain links TRBV6-1 with TRBJ2-7; weak D call: TRBD2 (5 bases). The ends were cut back, 6 bases at V and 4 bases at J, with 19 bases in the middle. From germline, CDR1 is MNHNS and CDR2 SASEGT. The CDR3 is made up of 15 amino acids. For the CDR3, the DNA is TGTGCCAGCAGACCCCGCGGACTCAAGGCGTACGAGCAGTACTTC. Translated: CASRPRGLKAYEQYF.

This clone turned up a few times. A read error likely explains this, since a far larger clone differs by one base. The CDR3 protein is CSFDRVGYTEAFF. DNA for the CDR3: TGCAGCTTCGACAGGGTGGGGTACACTGAAGCTTTCTTT. V is TRBV29-1 and J is TRBJ1-1, with TRBD1 matching over 7 bases. Germline V gene sequence: CDR1 SQVTM, CDR2 ANQGSEA. The CDR3 extends over 13 amino acids. V shed 8 bases, J shed 3 bases, and the junction held 9 bases outside the gene matches.

J is TRBJ1-2 and V is TRBV19, with 9 bases matching TRBD1. Germline loops: CDR1 LNHDA, CDR2 SQIVND (reference sequence). The CDR3 extends over 16 amino acids. The V gene end was trimmed by 4 bases and the J gene end by 6 bases; junction bases not matched to a gene: 12. The CDR3 nucleotides read TGTGCCAGTAGTACAATCACCGGGACAGGGTGGGATGGCTACACCTTC. It translates to CASSTITGTGWDGYTF.

This clone was counted a few times. J is TRBJ1-1 and V is TRBV6-1, with TRBD1 matching over 9 bases. V shed 2 bases and J 5 bases; nucleotides not matched to a gene: 6. Germline V lookup: CDR1 MNHNS, CDR2 SASEGT. The CDR3 covers 15 residues. CDR3 amino acids: CASSEIWDRATEAFF. CDR3 DNA sequence: TGTGCCAGCAGTGAAATCTGGGACAGGGCTACTGAAGCTTTCTTT.

This chain uses TRBV2 with TRBJ1-2; the D gene is possibly TRBD1 (6 bases). The CDR3 length is 14 residues. Germline assignment: CDR1 SNHLY and CDR2 FYNNEI. The CDR3 loop is CASLRDKANYGYTF. The DNA of the CDR3 is TGTGCTTCTCTCCGGGACAAAGCTAACTATGGCTACACCTTC. The full variable domain, with the rest looked up from reference TRBV2 and TRBJ1-2, is EPEVTQTPSHQVTQMGQEVILRCVPISNHLYFYWYRQILGQKVEFLVSFYNNEISEKSEIFDDQFSVERPDGSNFTLKIRSTKLEDSAMYFCASLRDKANYGYTFGSGTRLTVV.

Only one count was recorded for this clone. The V call is TRBV9, the J call TRBJ2-7, with 13 bases matching TRBD2. Trimming cost V 2 bases and J 7 bases; bases outside gene matches: 9. Germline V CDR1 and CDR2: SGDLS, YYNGEE. The CDR3 runs to 16 residues. The CDR3, as DNA: TGTGCCAGCAGCGTGGGGACCGGACTAGCGGGAGTTGAGCAGTACTTC. It specifies CASSVGTGLAGVEQYF.

The J gene is TRBJ1-6, the V gene TRBV11-1, with 7 bases lining up with TRBD1. The CDR3 is 13 residues long. V lost 5 bases, J lost 11 bases, and 6 bases stayed unmatched. The germline gives CDR1 SGHAT, CDR2 FQDESV (reference sequence). The chain's CDR3 is CASSLDREAPLHF. DNA of the CDR3: TGTGCCAGCAGCCTCGACAGGGAGGCACCCCTCCACTTT.

This chain joins TRBV30 and TRBJ2-4; 9 bases match TRBD1. Per germline, CDR1 GTSNPN and CDR2 SVGIG (reference sequence). There are 14 residues in the CDR3. Trimming took 5 bases from V and 3 from J; bases not matched to a gene: 5. The CDR3 reads CAWEDRGYKNIQYF. The CDR3 nucleotides read TGTGCCTGGGAGGACAGGGGTTACAAAAACATTCAGTACTTC.

This clone was observed a single time. As DNA, the CDR3 is TGTGCCAGCAGGGACAGGGGGCGAGACACTGAAGCTTTCTTT. Residues: CASRDRGRDTEAFF. This chain joins TRBV6-6 and TRBJ1-1; 11 nucleotides agree with TRBD1. The CDR3 sequence is 14 residues long. CDR1 is MNHNY and CDR2 is SVGAGI in the germline V gene (reference sequence). Trimming removed 6 bases from V and 3 bases from J; junction bases left unmatched: 3.

This clone was recorded a few times. The CDR3 nucleotides read TGTGCCAGCAGCGTAGACGGGGGAGATGGCTACACCTTC. Protein sequence: CASSVDGGDGYTF. V usage is TRBV9 and J usage is TRBJ1-2; a weak D match, TRBD1 (5 bases). The CDR3 loop spans 13 amino acids. Germline values: CDR1 SGDLS, CDR2 YYNGEE. V lost 0 bases to trimming and J lost 6 bases, with 9 bases between them.

The rearrangement links TRBV7-9 to TRBJ2-3; a possible D gene is TRBD2 (6 bases). CDR1 SEHNR and CDR2 FQNEAQ come from the germline V gene (reference sequence). The germline V and J ends were trimmed by 3 bases and 4 bases, with 11 bases remaining between them. The CDR3 runs 14 residues. In DNA, the CDR3 is TGTGCCAGCAGCTTCGGACGGGGGTCAGATACGCAGTATTTT. Protein product: CASSFGRGSDTQYF.